This T cell receptor (beta chain) originates from a study of T-cell memory formation after mild COVID-19. Across the whole study: TCR clustering was largely donor specific. Study-wide results and caveats: Day 37-peaking second-wave clones had unconfirmed SARS-CoV-2 specificity.

Trimming pared 1 base from V and 9 bases from J, leaving 16 bases between. In germline, CDR1 is SQVTM, CDR2 ANQGSEA. This CDR3 comprises 14 residues. Employing constant-segment primers, 5'RACE generated TCR alpha and TCR beta cDNA libraries bearing sample barcodes and UMIs. MiXCR was run by TCRdb on the 5' RACE reads, yielding one entry per CDR3 protein. The table shows approximately 250,000 distinct CDR3 sequences, with roughly a sixth occurring only once. This clonotype was counted between two and nine times. The antigen is not known. The specimen was PBMCs or a T cell subset sorted from them (not recorded which). This receptor was identified in a man between 18 and 29 years old who had mild COVID-19 (a few samples of this study predate the infection). Cell type and time point are not known. The chain links TRBV29-1 to TRBJ2-1; D remains ambiguous. CDR3 region: CSVEVGLGSGEQFF. CDR3 nucleotide sequence: TGCAGCGTTGAAGTAGGCCTGGGGTCCGGTGAGCAGTTCTTC.